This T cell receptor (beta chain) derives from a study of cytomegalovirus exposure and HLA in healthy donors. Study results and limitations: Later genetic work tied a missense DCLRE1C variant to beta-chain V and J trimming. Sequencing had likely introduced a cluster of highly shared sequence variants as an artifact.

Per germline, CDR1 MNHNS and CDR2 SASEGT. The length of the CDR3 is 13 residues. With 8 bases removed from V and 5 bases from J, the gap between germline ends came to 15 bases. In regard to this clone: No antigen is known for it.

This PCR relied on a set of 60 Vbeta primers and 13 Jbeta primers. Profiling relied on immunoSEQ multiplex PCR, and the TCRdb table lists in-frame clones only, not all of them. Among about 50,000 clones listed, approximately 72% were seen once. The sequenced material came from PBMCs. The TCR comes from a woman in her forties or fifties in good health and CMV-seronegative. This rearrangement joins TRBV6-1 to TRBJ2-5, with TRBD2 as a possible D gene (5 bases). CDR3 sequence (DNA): TGTGCCAGCCTCTTACTGGGAGCGGAGACCCAGTACTTC. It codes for CASLLLGAETQYF.